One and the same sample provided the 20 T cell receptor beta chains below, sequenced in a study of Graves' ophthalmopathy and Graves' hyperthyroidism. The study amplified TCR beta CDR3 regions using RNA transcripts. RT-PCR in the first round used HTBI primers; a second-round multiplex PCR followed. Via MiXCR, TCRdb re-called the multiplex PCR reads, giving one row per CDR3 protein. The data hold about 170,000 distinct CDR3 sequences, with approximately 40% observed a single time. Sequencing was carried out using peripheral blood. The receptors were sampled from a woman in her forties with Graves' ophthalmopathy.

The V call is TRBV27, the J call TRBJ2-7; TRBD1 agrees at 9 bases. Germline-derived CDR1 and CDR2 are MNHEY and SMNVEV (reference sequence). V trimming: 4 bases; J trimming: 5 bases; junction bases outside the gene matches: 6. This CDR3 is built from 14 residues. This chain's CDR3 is CASSYRDREHEQYF. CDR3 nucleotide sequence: TGTGCCAGCAGTTACCGGGACAGGGAACACGAGCAGTACTTC.

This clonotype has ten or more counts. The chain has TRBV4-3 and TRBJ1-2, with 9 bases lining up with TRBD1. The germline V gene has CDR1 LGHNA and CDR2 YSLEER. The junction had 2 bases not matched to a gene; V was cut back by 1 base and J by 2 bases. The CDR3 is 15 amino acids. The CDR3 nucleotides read TGCGCCAGCAGCCAAGGGACAGGGGTCAACTATGGCTACACCTTC. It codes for CASSQGTGVNYGYTF.

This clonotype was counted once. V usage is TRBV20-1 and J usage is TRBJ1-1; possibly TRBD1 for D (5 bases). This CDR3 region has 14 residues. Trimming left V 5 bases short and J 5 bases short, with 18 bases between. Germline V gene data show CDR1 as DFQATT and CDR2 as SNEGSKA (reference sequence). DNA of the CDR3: TGCAGTGCTTCATCCCAGGGTCGAGGGACTGAAGCTTTCTTT. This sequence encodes CSASSQGRGTEAFF.

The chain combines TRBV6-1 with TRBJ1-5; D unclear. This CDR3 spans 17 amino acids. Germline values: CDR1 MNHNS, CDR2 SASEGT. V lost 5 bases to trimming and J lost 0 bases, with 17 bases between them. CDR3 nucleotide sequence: TGTGCCAGCAGTCCCCGGGAGGCAGGCGCTAGCAATCAGCCCCAGCATTTT. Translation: CASSPREAGASNQPQHF.

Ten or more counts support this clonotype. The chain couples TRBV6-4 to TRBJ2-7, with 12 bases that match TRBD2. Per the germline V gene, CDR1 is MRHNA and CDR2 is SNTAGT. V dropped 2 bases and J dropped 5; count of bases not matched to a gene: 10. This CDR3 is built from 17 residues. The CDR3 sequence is CASSDGLAGYPPHEQYF. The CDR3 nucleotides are TGTGCCAGCAGTGACGGACTAGCGGGATATCCCCCCCACGAGCAGTACTTC.

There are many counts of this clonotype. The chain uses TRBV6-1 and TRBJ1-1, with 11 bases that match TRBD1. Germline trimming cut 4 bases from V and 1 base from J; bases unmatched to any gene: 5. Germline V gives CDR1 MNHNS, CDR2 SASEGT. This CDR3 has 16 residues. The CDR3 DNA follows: TGTGCCAGCAGTGTCGGACAGGGGGCCCCGAACACTGAAGCTTTCTTT. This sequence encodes CASSVGQGAPNTEAFF.

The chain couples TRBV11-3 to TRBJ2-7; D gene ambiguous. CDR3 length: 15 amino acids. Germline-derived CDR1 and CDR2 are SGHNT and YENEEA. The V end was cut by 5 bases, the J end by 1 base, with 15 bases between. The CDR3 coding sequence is TGTGCCAGCAGCATACTTGAGCAGAGTTCCTACGAGCAGTACTTC. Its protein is CASSILEQSSYEQYF.

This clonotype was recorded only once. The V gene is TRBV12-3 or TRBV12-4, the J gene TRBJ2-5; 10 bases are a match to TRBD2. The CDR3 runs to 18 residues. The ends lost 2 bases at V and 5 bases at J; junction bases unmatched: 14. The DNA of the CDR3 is TGTGCCAGCAGTTTACCCGGCCCCGGGACTAGCGTGAGGGAGACCCAGTACTTC. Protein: CASSLPGPGTSVRETQYF.

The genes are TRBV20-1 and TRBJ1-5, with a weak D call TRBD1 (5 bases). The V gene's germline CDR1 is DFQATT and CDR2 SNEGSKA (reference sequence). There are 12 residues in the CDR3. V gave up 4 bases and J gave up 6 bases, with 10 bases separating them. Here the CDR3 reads CSANTGSQPQHF. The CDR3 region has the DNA TGCAGTGCTAATACAGGAAGTCAGCCCCAGCATTTT.

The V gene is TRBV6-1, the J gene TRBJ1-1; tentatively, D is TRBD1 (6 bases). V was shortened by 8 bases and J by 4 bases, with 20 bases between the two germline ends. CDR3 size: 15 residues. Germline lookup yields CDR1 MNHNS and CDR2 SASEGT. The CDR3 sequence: CASPQGEKGGTEAFF. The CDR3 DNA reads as TGTGCCAGCCCACAAGGAGAGAAAGGGGGCACTGAAGCTTTCTTT.

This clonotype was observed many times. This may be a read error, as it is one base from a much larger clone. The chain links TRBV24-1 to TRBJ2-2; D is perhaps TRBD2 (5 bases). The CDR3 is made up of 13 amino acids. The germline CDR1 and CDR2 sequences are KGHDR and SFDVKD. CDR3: CATSDHVTGELVF. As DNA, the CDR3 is TGTGCCACCAGTGATCACGTCACCGGGGAGCTGGTTTTT.

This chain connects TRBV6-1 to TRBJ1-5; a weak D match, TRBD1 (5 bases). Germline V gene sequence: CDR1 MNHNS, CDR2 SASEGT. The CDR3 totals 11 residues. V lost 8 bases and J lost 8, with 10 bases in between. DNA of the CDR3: TGTGCCAGCGAGGGGTTAGAGCCCCAGCATTTT. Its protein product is CASEGLEPQHF.

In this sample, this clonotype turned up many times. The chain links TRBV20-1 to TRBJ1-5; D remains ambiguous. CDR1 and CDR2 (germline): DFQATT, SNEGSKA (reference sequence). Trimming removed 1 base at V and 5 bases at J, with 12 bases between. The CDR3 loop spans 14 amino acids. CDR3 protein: CSARVPSAHQPQHF. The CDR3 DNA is TGCAGTGCTAGAGTTCCCTCGGCCCATCAGCCCCAGCATTTT.

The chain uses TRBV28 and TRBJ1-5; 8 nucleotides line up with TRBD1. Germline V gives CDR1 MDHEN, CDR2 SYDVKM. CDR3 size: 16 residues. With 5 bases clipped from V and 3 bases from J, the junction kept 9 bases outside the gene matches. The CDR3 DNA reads TGTGCCAGCAGTACCGCCTTGACAGGGGACAATCAGCCCCAGCATTTT. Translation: CASSTALTGDNQPQHF. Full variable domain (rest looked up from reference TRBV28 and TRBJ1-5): DVKVTQSSRYLVKRTGEKVFLECVQDMDHENMFWYRQDPGLGLRLIYFSYDVKMKEKGDIPEGYSVSREKKERFSLILESASTNQTSMYLCASSTALTGDNQPQHFGDGTRLSIL.

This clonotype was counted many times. The CDR3 region is CASLRRRGGSNSPLHF. The CDR3 DNA reads as TGTGCCAGCTTACGAAGGAGAGGGGGCTCTAATTCACCCCTCCACTTT. V is TRBV2 and J is TRBJ1-6; TRBD1 aligns across 7 bases. The CDR3 is 16 residues long. Losses at the gene ends were 8 bases for V and 6 bases for J; bases not matched to a gene: 13. Germline CDR1 SNHLY, CDR2 FYNNEI.

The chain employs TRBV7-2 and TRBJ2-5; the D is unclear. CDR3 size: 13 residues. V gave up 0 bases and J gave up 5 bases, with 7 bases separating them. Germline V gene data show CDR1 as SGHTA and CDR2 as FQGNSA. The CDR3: CASSLAGSETQYF. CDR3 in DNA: TGTGCCAGCAGCTTAGCTGGGTCGGAGACCCAGTACTTC. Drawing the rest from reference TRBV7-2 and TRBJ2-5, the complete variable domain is GAGVSQSPSNKVTEKGKDVELRCDPISGHTALYWYRQSLGQGLEFLIYFQGNSAPDKSGLPSDRFSAERTGGSVSTLTIQRTQQEDSAVYLCASSLAGSETQYFGPGTRLLVL.

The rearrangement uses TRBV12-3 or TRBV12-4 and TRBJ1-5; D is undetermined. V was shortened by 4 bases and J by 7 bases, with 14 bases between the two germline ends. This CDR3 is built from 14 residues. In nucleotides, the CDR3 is TGTGCCAGCAGTTACTCGGGAGGCCTCCAGCCCCAGCATTTT. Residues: CASSYSGGLQPQHF.

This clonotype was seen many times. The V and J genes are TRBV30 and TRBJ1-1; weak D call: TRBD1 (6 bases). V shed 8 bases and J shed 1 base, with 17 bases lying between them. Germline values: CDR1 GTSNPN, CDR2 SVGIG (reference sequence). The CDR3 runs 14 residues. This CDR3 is CATHKTGANTEAFF. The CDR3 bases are TGTGCCACTCACAAGACAGGAGCGAACACTGAAGCTTTCTTT.

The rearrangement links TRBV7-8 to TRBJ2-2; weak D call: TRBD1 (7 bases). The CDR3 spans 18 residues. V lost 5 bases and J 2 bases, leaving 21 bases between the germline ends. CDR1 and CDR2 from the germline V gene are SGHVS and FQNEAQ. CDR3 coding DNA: TGTGCCAGCAGCCCGGAAAGGAGGGGGCTTGTCAACACCGGGGAGCTGTTTTTT. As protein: CASSPERRGLVNTGELFF.

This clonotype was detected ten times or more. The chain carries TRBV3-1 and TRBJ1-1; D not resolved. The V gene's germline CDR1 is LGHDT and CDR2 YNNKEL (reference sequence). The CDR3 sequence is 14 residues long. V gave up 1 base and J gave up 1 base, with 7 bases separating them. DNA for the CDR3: TGTGCCAGCAGCCAAGCTGTGAAGAACACTGAAGCTTTCTTT. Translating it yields CASSQAVKNTEAFF.